The 16 T cell receptor beta chains in this list originate from one sample, sequenced in a study of vaccination effects on CD4 cells after COVID-19. In the ViraFEST assay, antigen-specific CD4+ clonotypes were identified by expansion after peptide-pool stimulation. With roughly 10 days of culture completed, CD4+ T cells were isolated. Two-dose BNT162b2 or mRNA-1273 vaccination was given to participants. Their specific antigens are unknown. Data came from immunoSEQ multiplex PCR; TCRdb stores just in-frame clones and leaves some out. The sample shows around 30,000 clones, around 74% of them seen only once. This sample comprised CD4+ T cells from PBMCs cultured with HCoV-OC43 spike peptides, obtained after COVID-19 vaccination. Subset described: HCoV-OC43 spike overlapping peptide pool stimulation. These receptors all come from a human donor who received a COVID-19 vaccine.

V gene TRBV10-3 combines with J gene TRBJ1-2, with 11 bases identical to TRBD1. CDR1 ENHRY and CDR2 SYGVKD come from the germline V gene. V shed 10 bases, J shed 10 bases, and the junction held 5 bases outside the gene matches. This CDR3 is built from 11 residues. The CDR3 DNA follows: TGTGCCACTAGGACAGGGGGCGCCTACACCTTC. Translating it yields CATRTGGAYTF.

The genes are TRBV30 and TRBJ2-2; 7 positions match TRBD2. The V and J ends lost 4 bases and 6 bases, in that order; junction bases with no gene match: 11. The CDR3 runs 15 residues. The germline gives CDR1 GTSNPN, CDR2 SVGIG (reference sequence). The CDR3 sequence: CAWNPGGGVAGELFF. CDR3 bases: TGTGCCTGGAACCCCGGGGGAGGGGTTGCCGGGGAGCTGTTTTTT.

This chain joins TRBV6-5 and TRBJ1-2, with TRBD1 matching 7 bases. The CDR3 spans 13 residues. V lost 6 bases, J lost 6 bases, and 7 bases stayed unmatched. CDR1 and CDR2 (germline): MNHEY, SVGAGI. The CDR3 here is CASSAGQRNGYTF. For the CDR3, the DNA is TGTGCCAGCAGCGCGGGACAGCGTAATGGCTACACCTTC.

This clone was seen more than once but under ten times. This chain joins TRBV5-1 and TRBJ1-3, with 7 positions matching TRBD1. CDR1 is SGHRS, CDR2 YFSETQ, per germline. V lost 4 bases, J lost 2 bases, and 3 bases stayed unmatched. CDR3 size: 14 residues. The CDR3 loop reads CASSRGTAGNTIYF. The DNA for the CDR3 is TGCGCCAGCAGCCGAGGGACAGCTGGAAACACCATATATTTT.

This chain connects TRBV7-9 to TRBJ2-7, with D unresolved. Germline V lookup: CDR1 SEHNR, CDR2 FQNEAQ (reference sequence). Trimming pared 4 bases from V and 1 base from J, leaving 14 bases between. The CDR3 consists of 15 residues. CDR3 loop: CASSSGDQRSYEQYF. CDR3 bases: TGTGCCAGCAGCTCAGGAGACCAGCGTTCCTACGAGCAGTACTTC.

The rearrangement links TRBV7-9 to TRBJ1-1; 9 nucleotides line up with TRBD1. Germline V CDR1 and CDR2: SEHNR, FQNEAQ (reference sequence). CDR3 size: 13 residues. V lost 5 bases to trimming and J lost 5 bases; unmatched junction nucleotides: 3. The CDR3 nucleotides are TGTGCCAGCAGCCGGACAGGGGAGACTGAAGCTTTCTTT. Protein sequence: CASSRTGETEAFF.

The chain links TRBV3-1 (or the pseudogene TRBV3-2) to TRBJ1-2; D possibly corresponds to TRBD1 (5 bases). The CDR3 has 13 residues. The germline V gene encodes CDR1 LGHDT and CDR2 YNNKEL (reference sequence). V was clipped by 4 bases and J by 8 bases, with 14 bases between them. This CDR3 is CASSPNPRGGYTF. The CDR3 nucleotides read TGTGCCAGCAGCCCCAACCCTCGGGGCGGCTACACCTTC.

This clone was counted between two and nine times. This chain uses TRBV4-2 with TRBJ1-1, with D maybe TRBD1 (5 bases). Germline-derived CDR1 and CDR2 are LGHNA and YNFKEQ. The CDR3 totals 15 residues. The V gene lost 0 bases and the J gene lost 2 bases, with 10 bases spanning the gap. The CDR3 bases are TGTGCCAGCAGCCAAGATAACAGGCCCAACACTGAAGCTTTCTTT. Its translation is CASSQDNRPNTEAFF.

The chain recombines TRBV6-1 with TRBJ1-6; 9 bases are a match to TRBD1. Looked up from germline, CDR1 is MNHNS and CDR2 is SASEGT. The CDR3 contains 18 residues. J was trimmed by 0 bases and V by 0 bases; bases with no gene match: 3. The CDR3 nucleotides read TGTGCCAGCAGTGAAGCTCGGGACAGGGTCTCCTATAATTCACCCCTCCACTTT. Translated, it gives CASSEARDRVSYNSPLHF.

This clone showed up just a few times. The chain joins TRBV2 to TRBJ2-7; possible D gene TRBD2, 5 bases. Trimming shortened V by 6 bases and J by 4 bases, and 10 bases separated the two germline ends. CDR3 size: 12 residues. Germline V gives CDR1 SNHLY, CDR2 FYNNEI. The DNA for the CDR3 is TGTGCCAGCAGGCCGTGGGAGTACGAGCAGTACTTC. It specifies CASRPWEYEQYF.

Only a few counts were recorded for this clone. V is TRBV19 and J is TRBJ1-2, with D uncertain. Germline assignment: CDR1 LNHDA and CDR2 SQIVND (reference sequence). V gave up 4 bases and J gave up 8 bases, with 14 bases separating them. CDR3 size: 13 residues. CDR3 loop: CASSNGREWGYTF. DNA of the CDR3: TGTGCCAGTAGTAATGGAAGGGAATGGGGCTACACCTTC.

The gene calls are TRBV7-6 and TRBJ2-5; possible D gene TRBD2, 6 bases. Germline V CDR1 and CDR2: SGHVS, FNYEAQ. CDR3 length: 16 amino acids. Between the trimmed V and J ends, which lost 5 bases and 2 bases, there was a span of 18 bases. The CDR3 loop reads CASSRTEWGEQETQYF. CDR3 bases: TGTGCCAGCAGCCGCACCGAATGGGGGGAGCAAGAGACCCAGTACTTC.

The rearrangement uses TRBV7-7 and TRBJ2-3, with D possibly being TRBD1 or TRBD2 (6 bases each). CDR1 is SSHAT, CDR2 FNYEAQ, per germline (reference sequence). The CDR3 is 15 amino acids. V was trimmed by 10 bases and J by 5 bases, leaving 22 bases between them. The CDR3 spells CAISRGQGMGDTQYF. CDR3 DNA: TGTGCCATCTCCCGGGGGCAGGGGATGGGAGATACGCAGTATTTT. Full variable domain (rest looked up from reference TRBV7-7 and TRBJ2-3): GAGVSQSPRYKVTKRGQDVTLRCDPISSHATLYWYQQALGQGPEFLTYFNYEAQPDKSGLPSDRFSAERPEGSISTLTIQRTEQRDSAMYRCAISRGQGMGDTQYFGPGTRLTVL.

The chain combines TRBV30 with TRBJ1-5; D is undetermined. V lost 4 bases and J lost 0, with 13 bases in between. From germline, CDR1 is GTSNPN and CDR2 SVGIG (reference sequence). The CDR3 totals 15 residues. The CDR3 here is CAWTDRGLSNQPQHF. The CDR3 coding sequence is TGTGCCTGGACAGATCGCGGACTTAGCAATCAGCCCCAGCATTTT.

The gene calls are TRBV30 and TRBJ1-1; 10 nucleotides line up with TRBD1. CDR1 is GTSNPN and CDR2 is SVGIG in the germline V gene (reference sequence). This CDR3 has 12 amino acids. Unmatched junction bases numbered 5, after V lost 8 bases and J lost 5 bases. The CDR3 DNA sequence: TGTGCCGGGACAGGGGATGCGACTGAAGCTTTCTTT. It yields the protein CAGTGDATEAFF. Looking up the rest from reference TRBV30 and TRBJ1-1 gives the full variable domain: SQTIHQWPATLVQPVGSPLSLECTVEGTSNPNLYWYRQAAGRGLQLLFYSVGIGQISSEVPQNLSASRPQDRQFILSSKKLLLSDSGFYLCAGTGDATEAFFGQGTRLTVV.

The genes are TRBV5-1 and TRBJ1-4; 7 bases fit TRBD1. This CDR3 is 14 amino acids long. In germline, CDR1 is SGHRS, CDR2 YFSETQ. The trim removed 1 base at V and 8 bases at J, leaving 5 bases unmatched. The CDR3 DNA sequence: TGCGCCAGCAGCTTGACGGGGACAGCGGAAAAACTGTTTTTT. Its translation: CASSLTGTAEKLFF.